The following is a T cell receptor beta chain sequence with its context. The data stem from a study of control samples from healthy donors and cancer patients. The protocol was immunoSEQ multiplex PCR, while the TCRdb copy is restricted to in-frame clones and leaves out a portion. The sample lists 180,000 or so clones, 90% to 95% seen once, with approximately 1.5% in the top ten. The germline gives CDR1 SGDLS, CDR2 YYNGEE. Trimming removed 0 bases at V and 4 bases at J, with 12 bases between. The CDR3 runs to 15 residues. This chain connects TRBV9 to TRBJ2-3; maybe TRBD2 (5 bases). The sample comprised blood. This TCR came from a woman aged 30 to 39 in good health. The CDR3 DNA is TGTGCCAGCAGCGTAGGGGTGGGAGATTCAGATACGCAGTATTTT. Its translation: CASSVGVGDSDTQYF.